Included here is one TCR beta chain sequence, with context. Its specificity is unknown. The data were taken from a study of tumor-infiltrating lymphocytes in primary liver carcinoma. Study summary: Tumors were stage T1-T3 N0M0, roughly 4.2 to 11 cm across. Findings and caveats of the study: The 250 largest clones made up significantly more of tumor than blood repertoires (p = 0.039).

Both blood RNA, taken from unsorted whole blood, and germline DNA were extracted. What was collected before surgery was 3.5 to 5 milliliters of peripheral blood. Trimming stripped 9 bases from V and 3 bases from J, with 19 bases between. CDR3 length: 16 residues. Looked up from germline, CDR1 is KGHDR and CDR2 is SFDVKD. TCR beta cDNA was reverse-transcribed from approximately 0.45 ug of total RNA. The reaction used a constant-region primer and ProtoScript II reverse transcriptase. Three nested multiplex PCR rounds, a slightly modified ARM-PCR, produced the libraries for TCR beta. Both of the initial two PCR rounds ran for about 11 cycles and employed TRBV1-TRBV30 forward primers alongside a C-beta reverse primer. TCRdb called the multiplex PCR reads again in MiXCR, with one record for every CDR3 protein. The sample yields about 200,000 distinct CDR3 sequences, approximately 65% seen once.

The sample consisted of peripheral blood. This sequence joins TRBV24-1 and TRBJ2-2; a possible D gene is TRBD1 (5 bases). The TCR originated in a woman aged 60 to 75 with primary liver carcinoma and hepatitis B virus infection. The CDR3 here is CATSAQGLADTGELFF. CDR3 coding DNA: TGTGCCACCTCCGCTCAGGGTTTGGCTGACACCGGGGAGCTGTTTTTT.